The next 24 T cell receptor beta chains were all read from a single sample in a study of blood T cell repertoires in COVID-19 (dated by TCRdb to the early 2020s). The library was obtained by the immunoSEQ multiplex PCR assay. TCRdb limited this immuneACCESS table to in-frame rearrangements with V and J called. A share of clones is missing; checked studies link under half to unresolved V genes, and the rest is unexplained. The sample table records under 250,000 clones; 83% of these occur just once. The ten largest clones capture roughly 8.2% of the sample. The sample comprised peripheral blood. These receptors were obtained from a woman in her forties or fifties with acute or convalescent COVID-19.

A single count supports this clone. The V call is TRBV7-2, the J call TRBJ2-7, with a weak D call TRBD2 (6 bases). The CDR3 is made up of 16 amino acids. V was pared by 7 bases and J by 6 bases, with 25 bases between. Germline V CDR1 and CDR2: SGHTA, FQGNSA. Here the CDR3 DNA reads TGTGCCAGCAAAACAGAGGGCGGGACCTTCTCCGGCGAGCAGTACTTC. Translation gives CASKTEGGTFSGEQYF. Together with reference TRBV7-2 and TRBJ2-7, the CDR3 gives the full variable domain: GAGVSQSPSNKVTEKGKDVELRCDPISGHTALYWYRQSLGQGLEFLIYFQGNSAPDKSGLPSDRFSAERTGGSVSTLTIQRTQQEDSAVYLCASKTEGGTFSGEQYFGPGTRLTVT.

This rearrangement joins TRBV30 to TRBJ1-4; D not certain. CDR1 and CDR2 (germline): GTSNPN, SVGIG (reference sequence). The CDR3 length is 14 residues. The germline V and J ends were trimmed by 4 bases and 0 bases, with 9 bases remaining between them. The CDR3 region is CAWTFFATNEKLFF. The CDR3 coding sequence is TGTGCCTGGACCTTTTTTGCAACTAATGAAAAACTGTTTTTT.

The chain's CDR3 is CASKSRHEETQYF. The CDR3 DNA reads TGTGCCAGCAAGTCTAGGCACGAAGAGACCCAGTACTTC. This sequence joins TRBV6-5 and TRBJ2-5; D not resolved. Germline V CDR1 and CDR2: MNHEY, SVGAGI. Trimming shortened V by 7 bases and J by 3 bases, and 12 bases separated the two germline ends. The CDR3 totals 13 residues.

The chain recombines TRBV30 with TRBJ2-7; tentative D call: TRBD2 (5 bases). This CDR3 contains 12 residues. Germline V lookup: CDR1 GTSNPN, CDR2 SVGIG (reference sequence). Deletions cut 1 base from V and 5 bases from J, with 9 bases between. In nucleotides, the CDR3 is TGTGCCTGGAGTGGCGGGTACCACGAGCAGTACTTC. This translates into CAWSGGYHEQYF.

In the case of this clone: The junction departs from germline at one end; a sequencing error may be responsible. V usage is TRBV7-7 and J usage is TRBJ2-1; TRBD1 might be the D (7 bases). The CDR3 totals 15 residues. The germline gives CDR1 SSHAT, CDR2 FNYEAQ (reference sequence). CDR3: CASSPTRGPYNEQFF. CDR3 bases: TGTGCTAGCAGCCCGACTAGGGGGCCCTACAATGAGCAGTTCTTC.

The rearrangement links TRBV30 to TRBJ1-3, with 9 bases fitting TRBD1. Germline CDR1 and CDR2: GTSNPN and SVGIG (reference sequence). The length of the CDR3 is 15 residues. V shed 3 bases and J 4 bases; nucleotides not matched to a gene: 7. CDR3 nucleotide sequence: TGTGCCTGGAGGGCAGGGACAGGGTTCGGAAACACCATATATTTT. As protein: CAWRAGTGFGNTIYF.

The chain couples TRBV3-1 (or the pseudogene TRBV3-2) to TRBJ2-5; D remains ambiguous. This CDR3 has 12 amino acids. The V end was cut by 0 bases, the J end by 4 bases, with 3 bases between. Germline loops: CDR1 LGHDT, CDR2 YNNKEL (reference sequence). CDR3 amino acids: CASSQDLETQYF. CDR3 DNA sequence: TGTGCCAGCAGCCAAGATCTAGAGACCCAGTACTTC.

This sequence joins TRBV5-1 and TRBJ2-7, with D possibly being TRBD1 (6 bases). This CDR3 region has 16 residues. V lost 6 bases, J lost 2 bases, and 21 bases lay in between. Germline V gene lookup returns CDR1 SGHRS and CDR2 YFSETQ. The CDR3 spells CASTKSGRGSTYEQYF. The CDR3 DNA sequence: TGCGCCAGCACGAAGTCCGGCAGGGGATCTACCTACGAGCAGTACTTC.

This chain links TRBV7-3 with TRBJ2-2; 9 bases fit TRBD1. The J segment lost 4 bases and the V segment lost 5 bases, leaving 5 bases of the junction unmatched. The CDR3 spans 15 residues. Germline loops: CDR1 SGHTA, CDR2 FQGTGA. Here the CDR3 reads CASSAATGGTGELFF. CDR3 nucleotides: TGTGCCAGCAGCGCGGCGACAGGGGGCACCGGGGAGCTGTTTTTT.

The chain has TRBV7-2 and TRBJ1-2; 7 positions agree with TRBD1. Looked up from germline, CDR1 is SGHTA and CDR2 is FQGNSA. CDR3 length: 12 residues. V shed 7 bases, J shed 6 bases, and the junction held 5 bases outside the gene matches. CDR3 amino acids: CASTPGGNGYTF. The CDR3 DNA follows: TGTGCCAGCACCCCAGGGGGGAATGGCTACACCTTC. Drawing the rest from reference TRBV7-2 and TRBJ1-2, the complete variable domain is GAGVSQSPSNKVTEKGKDVELRCDPISGHTALYWYRQSLGQGLEFLIYFQGNSAPDKSGLPSDRFSAERTGGSVSTLTIQRTQQEDSAVYLCASTPGGNGYTFGSGTRLTVV.

Points on this clone: The germline gene is not matched at one end of the junction; a read error may be the cause. The chain recombines TRBV6-5 with TRBJ1-5; D remains unclear. Germline-derived CDR1 and CDR2 are MNHEY and SVGAGI. This CDR3 is 13 amino acids long. CDR3 in DNA: TGTGCCAGTAGTTTAAATAGCAATCAGCCCCAGCATTTT. This codes for CASSLNSNQPQHF.

This clone was detected once. This chain connects TRBV19 to TRBJ2-5; TRBD2 matches at 11 bases. The CDR3 has 14 amino acids. Germline loops: CDR1 LNHDA, CDR2 SQIVND (reference sequence). The ends lost 4 bases at V and 6 bases at J; junction bases unmatched: 4. The CDR3 sequence is CASSTGLAAQTQYF. The CDR3 DNA sequence: TGTGCCAGTAGTACGGGACTAGCGGCCCAGACCCAGTACTTC. Drawing the rest from reference TRBV19 and TRBJ2-5, the complete variable domain is DGGITQSPKYLFRKEGQNVTLSCEQNLNHDAMYWYRQDPGQGLRLIYYSQIVNDFQKGDIAEGYSVSREKKESFPLTVTSAQKNPTAFYLCASSTGLAAQTQYFGPGTRLLVL.

The chain links TRBV30 to TRBJ1-2, with TRBD1 identical over 8 bases. The junction had 8 bases not matched to a gene; V was cut back by 3 bases and J by 2 bases. Per the germline V gene, CDR1 is GTSNPN and CDR2 is SVGIG (reference sequence). This CDR3 comprises 15 residues. The CDR3 region is CAWSKGQVANYGYTF. Written as DNA, the CDR3 is TGTGCCTGGAGCAAGGGACAGGTCGCCAACTATGGCTACACCTTC.

V usage is TRBV27 and J usage is TRBJ2-3, with unresolved D. V was pared by 4 bases and J by 0 bases, with 14 bases between. Germline V gene lookup returns CDR1 MNHEY and CDR2 SMNVEV (reference sequence). The CDR3 spans 16 residues. CDR3 loop: CASSSHWQISTDTQYF. CDR3 bases: TGTGCCAGCAGTTCCCATTGGCAAATTAGCACAGATACGCAGTATTTT.

V and J are TRBV12-3 or TRBV12-4 and TRBJ1-6; D is ambiguous. V was cut by 5 bases and J by 6 bases, with 5 bases left in between. The CDR3 length is 12 residues. This chain's CDR3 is CASSLPNSPLHF. CDR3 nucleotides: TGTGCCAGCAGTCTTCCTAATTCACCCCTCCACTTT.

Written as DNA, the CDR3 is TGTGCCAGCTCACCAAGCCAGGGTAGGGTAGAGACCCAGTACTTC. Translated: CASSPSQGRVETQYF. The J gene is TRBJ2-5, the V gene TRBV18; D is possibly TRBD1 (5 bases). Germline values: CDR1 KGHSH, CDR2 LQKENI. Trimming took 2 bases from V and 4 from J, leaving 14 bases between them. The CDR3 has 15 amino acids.

The chain employs TRBV5-1 and TRBJ1-1; tentatively, D is TRBD1 (5 bases). Trimming left V 1 base short and J 4 bases short, with 20 bases between. CDR1 is SGHRS and CDR2 is YFSETQ in the germline V gene. This CDR3 is built from 17 residues. CDR3 loop: CASSLWFVGEGGTEAFF. The DNA of the CDR3 is TGCGCCAGCAGCTTGTGGTTTGTAGGGGAGGGAGGCACTGAAGCTTTCTTT.

A few counts support this clone. The CDR3 DNA is TGTGCCAGCAGTACAGGGGTTCCCGAGCAGTACTTC. Translating gives CASSTGVPEQYF. The rearrangement joins TRBV28 to TRBJ2-7; 7 positions match TRBD1. With V trimmed by 5 bases and J by 6 bases, 4 bases remained unmatched. Germline CDR1 reads MDHEN; CDR2 reads SYDVKM. The CDR3 is 12 residues long.

CDR3 DNA: TGTGCCAGCAGTTACCCCGGGACTAGCGGGAGGGCCCCGGTCCCAGAGACCCAGTACTTC. It translates to CASSYPGTSGRAPVPETQYF. The chain uses TRBV6-7 and TRBJ2-5; 16 nucleotides agree with TRBD2. TRBV6-7 is placed among ORFs of uncertain function. The CDR3 has 20 residues. V was pared by 2 bases and J by 4 bases, with 13 bases of the junction left unmatched.

This chain links TRBV6-5 with TRBJ2-1, with 9 nucleotides matching TRBD1. CDR3 size: 14 residues. V lost 7 bases and J lost 8; bases outside the gene matches: 9. Germline V gives CDR1 MNHEY, CDR2 SVGAGI. The CDR3 DNA follows: TGTGCCAGCAATTCCCGGGACAGGGAGGATGAGCAGTTCTTC. This translates into CASNSRDREDEQFF.

The chain recombines TRBV10-3 with TRBJ1-6; 10 bases match TRBD1. V lost 9 bases, J lost 9 bases, and 14 bases stayed unmatched. CDR3 length: 16 residues. Germline V gives CDR1 ENHRY, CDR2 SYGVKD. CDR3 DNA: TGTGCCATTTCGAGTTCACCGGGACAGGGGCGTTCACCCCTCCACTTT. Translation: CAISSSPGQGRSPLHF.

This chain connects TRBV18 to TRBJ1-1; D is uncertain. The CDR3 is 13 residues long. Germline CDR1 KGHSH, CDR2 LQKENI. The V end was cut by 5 bases, the J end by 3 bases, with 10 bases between. CDR3 sequence reads: CASSTKGDTEAFF. The DNA for the CDR3 is TGTGCCAGCTCAACTAAGGGAGACACTGAAGCTTTCTTT.

This clone was recorded a few times. The V gene is TRBV5-1, the J gene TRBJ2-7; a weak D match, TRBD1 (6 bases). The germline V and J ends were trimmed by 6 bases and 7 bases, with 14 bases remaining between them. CDR1 is SGHRS and CDR2 is YFSETQ in the germline V gene. This CDR3 is 12 amino acids long. The CDR3 DNA reads TGCGCCAGCATCGGCGCAGGGGAGGAGCAGTACTTC. Translating it yields CASIGAGEEQYF. The whole variable domain, filled in from reference TRBV5-1 and TRBJ2-7, reads KAGVTQTPRYLIKTRGQQVTLSCSPISGHRSVSWYQQTPGQGLQFLFEYFSETQRNKGNFPGRFSGRQFSNSRSEMNVSTLELGDSALYLCASIGAGEEQYFGPGTRLTVT.

On this clone: Mismatch with germline at one junction end may stem from a read error. This chain links TRBV5-4 with TRBJ1-1; TRBD1 aligns across 7 bases. The CDR3 has 13 residues. The germline V gene has CDR1 SGHNT and CDR2 YYREEE (reference sequence). The CDR3: CASSFLQGEVQVF. The CDR3 DNA is TGTGCCAGCAGCTTCTTGCAGGGGGAGGTTCAGGTCTTT.